Shown below are 18 T cell receptor beta chains from a single sample sequenced in a study of read filtering for tumor transcriptome and immune sequencing (dated by TCRdb to 2019 to 2021). The instrument given in TCRdb is Illumina HiSeq 4000. Starting from roughly 410 ng RNA, TCR libraries were constructed with the Immunoverse kit using molecular barcoded adaptors that cover the alpha/delta and beta/gamma chains. TCRdb passed the public sequencing reads through fastp at Q25 and MiXCR, retaining productive beta sequences. Here each entry gathers all rows of one CDR3 protein and keeps the most common genes and DNA. This sample holds 100,000 to 150,000 distinct CDR3 sequences; around 13% were observed only once. Clones ranked in the top ten supply approximately 11% of the sample. The material sequenced was a population of CD138-negative cells sorted from bone marrow. The cell subset or site label, as the study defines it: bone marrow mononuclear cells depleted of CD138+ plasma/myeloma cells by negative magnetic selection. All receptors come from a donor aged 40 or older with multiple myeloma.

This clonotype was detected many times. The chain joins TRBV6-2 or TRBV6-3 to TRBJ2-3; D not resolved. Germline CDR1 is MNHEY and CDR2 is SVGEGT. The V gene lost 0 bases and the J gene lost 2 bases, with 9 bases spanning the gap. The CDR3 spans 15 residues. The CDR3 is CASSYSETATDTQYF. The DNA of the CDR3 is TGTGCCAGCAGTTACTCGGAGACGGCCACAGATACGCAGTATTTT.

This clonotype has a count of ten or more. This chain joins TRBV29-1 and TRBJ2-2; no clear D gene. The CDR3 is 14 amino acids. The V gene's germline CDR1 is SQVTM and CDR2 ANQGSEA. V lost 3 bases to trimming and J lost 2 bases, with 10 bases between them. The CDR3 here is CSVEWFVNTGELFF. The CDR3 bases are TGCAGCGTTGAGTGGTTTGTCAACACCGGGGAGCTGTTTTTT.

Of note for this clonotype: Here the CDR3 omits its conserved ending phenylalanine or tryptophan, so a read error is the likely source. This chain links TRBV12-3 or TRBV12-4 with TRBJ1-5, with 9 bases fitting TRBD1. The CDR3 sequence is 15 residues long. With 6 bases clipped from V and 4 bases from J, the junction kept 7 bases outside the gene matches. Written as DNA, the CDR3 is TGTGCCAGCAGAAAGGACAGGGGAGAAAATCAGCCCCAGCATTTA. Its translation is CASRKDRGENQPQHL.

The table lists this clonotype with many counts. V and J are TRBV7-2 and TRBJ2-7; D ambiguous. The V gene's germline CDR1 is SGHTA and CDR2 FQGNSA. This CDR3 is 15 amino acids long. Between the trimmed V and J ends, which lost 2 bases and 3 bases, there was a span of 14 bases. CDR3 in DNA: TGTGCCAGCAGCTTACATCATAATCCTGACTACGAGCAGTACTTC. Translated, it gives CASSLHHNPDYEQYF.

In regard to this clonotype: A read error is possible here, since a much larger clone lies one base away. V usage is TRBV24-1 and J usage is TRBJ1-1; D is undetermined. The V and J ends lost 9 bases and 4 bases respectively, with 11 bases between them. The CDR3 length is 12 residues. Germline V CDR1 and CDR2: KGHDR, SFDVKD. CDR3 amino acids: CATQPRSTEAFF. As DNA, the CDR3 is TGTGCCACCCAGCCACGGAGCACTGAAGCTTTCTTT.

This clonotype was recorded at least ten times. Here the CDR3 reads CSASPGRWNTGELFF. For the CDR3, the DNA is TGCAGTGCCAGTCCGGGACGGTGGAACACCGGGGAGCTGTTTTTT. The chain has TRBV20-1 and TRBJ2-2; D tentatively reads TRBD1 or TRBD2 (5 bases each). CDR1 is DFQATT and CDR2 is SNEGSKA in the germline V gene (reference sequence). V lost 6 bases and J 1 base, leaving 15 bases between the germline ends. CDR3 length: 15 amino acids.

This clonotype was picked up many times. CDR3: CASSDRGRGTDTQYF. In DNA form, the CDR3 reads TGTGCCAGCAGCGACAGGGGGCGAGGCACAGATACGCAGTATTTT. This rearrangement joins TRBV7-9 to TRBJ2-3; 10 bases are shared with TRBD1. The V gene end was trimmed by 5 bases and the J gene end by 1 base; junction bases not matched to a gene: 3. This CDR3 contains 15 residues. CDR1 and CDR2 from the germline V gene are SEHNR and FQNEAQ (reference sequence).

A note on this clonotype: A much bigger clone sits one base away, suggesting this may be a read error. The missing conserved phenylalanine or tryptophan at the end of this CDR3 makes a read error likely. The chain combines TRBV19 with TRBJ2-6; no definite D call. This CDR3 spans 14 amino acids. Germline CDR1 is LNHDA and CDR2 is SQIVND (reference sequence). Trimming cost V 0 bases and J 1 base, with 1 base left between them. Here the CDR3 reads CASSIDSGANVLTS. The CDR3 nucleotides read TGTGCCAGTAGTATAGATTCTGGGGCCAACGTCCTGACTTCC.

This chain connects TRBV6-5 to TRBJ1-2, with 7 bases lining up with TRBD1. Germline-derived CDR1 and CDR2 are MNHEY and SVGAGI. The CDR3 sequence is 14 residues long. The trim removed 0 bases at V and 7 bases at J, leaving 5 bases unmatched. The CDR3: CASSYSQGVSGYTF. The CDR3 DNA is TGTGCCAGCAGTTACTCTCAGGGGGTCTCTGGCTACACCTTC.

This rearrangement joins TRBV29-1 to TRBJ2-1, with TRBD1 matching over 7 bases. The CDR3 sequence is 15 residues long. CDR1 SQVTM and CDR2 ANQGSEA come from the germline V gene. Trimming at V came to 2 bases and at J to 3 bases, leaving 7 bases not matched to a gene. This CDR3 is CSVEIWDSHYNEQFF. The CDR3 region has the DNA TGCAGCGTTGAAATTTGGGACAGCCACTACAATGAGCAGTTCTTC.

This clonotype has at least ten counts. CDR3 coding DNA: TGCAGTGTCGGATTGGGGACAGACTATGGCTACACCTTC. Translated, it gives CSVGLGTDYGYTF. The chain uses TRBV20-1 and TRBJ1-2; 7 nucleotides match TRBD1. Germline CDR1 DFQATT, CDR2 SNEGSKA (reference sequence). There are 13 residues in the CDR3. Trimming at V came to 7 bases and at J to 3 bases, leaving 8 bases not matched to a gene.

The chain carries TRBV11-2 and TRBJ2-5, with TRBD2 matching over 8 bases. V gave up 2 bases and J gave up 4 bases; unmatched junction bases: 6. Germline V gene lookup returns CDR1 SGHAT and CDR2 FQNNGV. The CDR3 has 15 amino acids. DNA for the CDR3: TGTGCCAGCAGCTTAACGGGACTAGGGGCAGAGACCCAGTACTTC. Amino acid sequence: CASSLTGLGAETQYF.

In this sample, this clonotype turned up many times. Written as DNA, the CDR3 is TGTGCCAGCAGCCCTGCTAGCAGAACGAACACCGGGGAGCTGTTTTTT. It translates to CASSPASRTNTGELFF. The chain carries TRBV7-3 and TRBJ2-2; D perhaps matches TRBD2 (5 bases). The germline gives CDR1 SGHTA, CDR2 FQGTGA. Trimming removed 5 bases at V and 0 bases at J, with 13 bases between. CDR3 length: 16 residues.

This clonotype was seen more than once but under ten times. This may arise from a read error, as a much more abundant clone is one base away. The rearrangement links TRBV7-9 to TRBJ1-5; no definite D call. Germline V lookup: CDR1 SEHNR, CDR2 FQNEAQ (reference sequence). The CDR3 length is 16 residues. The CDR3 DNA reads as TGTGCCAGCATCTTAGCGAACGGCGGAACCAATCAGCCCCAGCATTTT. This sequence encodes CASILANGGTNQPQHF.

This clonotype was counted between two and nine times. The chain carries TRBV27 and TRBJ1-6; 7 bases line up with TRBD1. Per the germline V gene, CDR1 is MNHEY and CDR2 is SMNVEV (reference sequence). The CDR3 is 14 residues long. V gave up 5 bases and J gave up 10 bases; unmatched junction bases: 8. CDR3 loop: CASSPDRAGSPLHF. The CDR3 bases are TGTGCCAGCAGTCCCGACAGGGCGGGCTCACCCCTCCACTTT.

The V call is TRBV12-3 or TRBV12-4, the J call TRBJ2-7; 10 positions agree with TRBD2. Germline trimming cut 8 bases from V and 6 bases from J; bases unmatched to any gene: 7. The CDR3 length is 13 residues. The CDR3 DNA is TGTGCCAGCTGGGCTAGCGGGAGTGTCGAGCAGTACTTC. It codes for CASWASGSVEQYF.

This clonotype was seen ten or more times. The chain links TRBV6-1 to TRBJ1-2, with D unresolved. From germline, CDR1 is MNHNS and CDR2 SASEGT. The CDR3 length is 13 residues. Trimming cost V 1 base and J 8 bases, with 11 bases left between them. The CDR3 sequence is CASSEGPEDGYTF. The CDR3 region has the DNA TGTGCCAGCAGTGAAGGTCCAGAGGACGGCTACACCTTC.

In this sample, this clonotype turned up many times. The V gene is TRBV20-1, the J gene TRBJ2-1, with a weak D call TRBD1 (6 bases). V lost 8 bases, J lost 8 bases, and 16 bases lay in between. Germline V gene lookup returns CDR1 DFQATT and CDR2 SNEGSKA (reference sequence). The CDR3 is 12 residues long. CDR3 bases: TGCAGTTCCGGCGGGCAGGGGTATGAGCAGTTCTTC. Its translation: CSSGGQGYEQFF.